This T cell receptor (beta chain) was sequenced in a study of cytomegalovirus exposure and HLA in healthy donors. Study observations and caveats: The tendency of first-cohort TCR clusters to co-occur in the 120 validation repertoires was identified by a subsequent analysis. Cytomegalovirus status was reportedly diagnosed by the classifier with high sensitivity and specificity.

In the case of this clone: The antigen is unknown. Additional DNA sequences in this sample encode the identical CDR3.

V lost 6 bases and J lost 4, with 6 bases in between. In germline, CDR1 is MNHEY, CDR2 SVGAGI. The CDR3 is made up of 12 amino acids. Assay: immunoSEQ multiplex PCR; the TCRdb copy retains only in-frame clones and omits some. The sample holds about 310,000 clones; 88% are singletons and the top ten take 0.9% to 1%. The gene calls are TRBV6-5 and TRBJ2-2; D is unresolved. The material sequenced was PBMCs. This TCR was recovered from a man aged 25-45 years in good health and CMV-seronegative. The CDR3 region has the DNA TGTGCCAGCAGCAGAGGCACCGGGGAGCTGTTTTTT. Protein product: CASSRGTGELFF.